This entry lists 16 T cell receptor beta chains sequenced from one sample in a study of PD-1 blockade in classical Hodgkin lymphoma. The time point denotes: cycle 4 day 1 (C4D1), after around six weeks of nivolumab. Every single patient, without exception, relapsed after autologous stem cell transplantation, and brentuximab vedotin exposure varied. The table came from immunoSEQ multiplex PCR; TCRdb's copy has only in-frame clones and leaves some out. The sample yields tens of thousands of clones, 85% to 90% seen once. The sequencing used peripheral blood mononuclear cells (PBMCs), collected before the fourth cycle of nivolumab. The source is a human donor with classical Hodgkin lymphoma.

The rearrangement uses TRBV7-9 and TRBJ2-5; 8 bases are shared with TRBD1. This CDR3 has 14 residues. Germline CDR1 SEHNR, CDR2 FQNEAQ (reference sequence). Unmatched junction bases numbered 8, after V lost 7 bases and J lost 4 bases. CDR3 amino acids: CASNPAGGVETQYF. The CDR3 DNA reads TGTGCCAGCAACCCGGCAGGGGGCGTAGAGACCCAGTACTTC.

The J gene is TRBJ2-5, the V gene TRBV6-6; D unresolved. CDR1 is MNHNY and CDR2 is SVGAGI in the germline V gene (reference sequence). The CDR3 extends over 14 amino acids. V shed 2 bases and J shed 1 base, with 8 bases lying between them. CDR3 bases: TGTGCCAGCAGTTACGGACGGTCCCAAGAGACCCAGTACTTC. Protein: CASSYGRSQETQYF.

The chain couples TRBV6-1 to TRBJ2-7; TRBD1 is a possible D gene (5 bases). V was pared by 10 bases and J by 5 bases, with 18 bases between. The CDR3 runs to 13 residues. Per the germline V gene, CDR1 is MNHNS and CDR2 is SASEGT. The CDR3 protein is CATAVLSRDEQYF. Written as DNA, the CDR3 is TGTGCCACCGCTGTTCTCAGCAGGGACGAGCAGTACTTC.

The chain carries TRBV6-5 and TRBJ2-7; 8 bases map to TRBD1. CDR1 MNHEY and CDR2 SVGAGI come from the germline V gene. This CDR3 spans 14 amino acids. With V trimmed by 6 bases and J by 3 bases, 7 bases remained unmatched. The CDR3 protein is CASSQTGAHYEQYF. CDR3 sequence (DNA): TGTGCCAGCAGCCAGACAGGGGCACACTACGAGCAGTACTTC.

The chain uses TRBV27 and TRBJ1-5; 7 nucleotides align to TRBD1. Germline CDR1 reads MNHEY; CDR2 reads SMNVEV (reference sequence). CDR3 size: 14 residues. V trimming: 5 bases; J trimming: 1 base; junction bases outside the gene matches: 2. The CDR3 loop is CASSTQGSNQPQHF. CDR3 bases: TGTGCCAGCAGTACACAGGGGAGCAATCAGCCCCAGCATTTT.

The chain uses TRBV7-6 and TRBJ1-6; D not resolved. Per germline, CDR1 SGHVS and CDR2 FNYEAQ. Trimming took 4 bases from V and 8 from J, leaving 12 bases between them. The CDR3 length is 14 residues. CDR3 sequence: CASSSSPADSPLHF. The CDR3 DNA sequence: TGTGCCAGCAGCTCGAGTCCGGCGGATTCACCCCTCCACTTT. Variable domain in full (rest from reference TRBV7-6 and TRBJ1-6): GAGVSQSPRYKVTKRGQDVALRCDPISGHVSLYWYRQALGQGPEFLTYFNYEAQQDKSGLPNDRFSAERPEGSISTLTIQRTEQRDSAMYRCASSSSPADSPLHFGNGTRLTVT.

The chain carries TRBV30 and TRBJ2-7; D unclear. Germline CDR1 reads GTSNPN; CDR2 reads SVGIG (reference sequence). This CDR3 comprises 12 residues. Trimming cost V 8 bases and J 3 bases, with 14 bases left between them. CDR3 nucleotide sequence: TGTGCCAGCCGGACCCCCCTCTACGAGCAGTACTTC. This encodes CASRTPLYEQYF. Full variable domain (outside the CDR3, taken from reference TRBV30 and TRBJ2-7): SQTIHQWPATLVQPVGSPLSLECTVEGTSNPNLYWYRQAAGRGLQLLFYSVGIGQISSEVPQNLSASRPQDRQFILSSKKLLLSDSGFYLCASRTPLYEQYFGPGTRLTVT.

The chain couples TRBV7-8 to TRBJ2-7, with D perhaps TRBD1 (5 bases). The V end lost 4 bases, the J end lost 4 bases, and 20 bases lay between the germline ends. CDR3 length: 16 amino acids. CDR1 and CDR2 from the germline V gene are SGHVS and FQNEAQ. CDR3 sequence reads: CASSYALKTVIYEQYF. The CDR3 nucleotides read TGTGCCAGCAGCTACGCCTTGAAGACAGTGATTTACGAGCAGTACTTC.

This sequence joins TRBV4-2 and TRBJ2-2; 12 bases fit TRBD2. Germline V gene sequence: CDR1 LGHNA, CDR2 YNFKEQ. The CDR3 is 17 residues long. Germline trimming cut 3 bases from V and 4 bases from J; bases unmatched to any gene: 6. This CDR3 is CASSQDPSGRATGELFF. CDR3 sequence (DNA): TGTGCCAGCAGCCAGGACCCTAGCGGGAGGGCCACCGGGGAGCTGTTTTTT.

The chain is built from TRBV7-9 and TRBJ2-2; no firm D call. Trimming cost V 2 bases and J 0 bases, with 7 bases left between them. Germline V gene sequence: CDR1 SEHNR, CDR2 FQNEAQ (reference sequence). The CDR3 runs 15 residues. The CDR3 DNA follows: TGTGCCAGCAGCTTATACAGCGCGAACACCGGGGAGCTGTTTTTT. It specifies CASSLYSANTGELFF. Variable domain in full (rest from reference TRBV7-9 and TRBJ2-2): DTGVSQNPRHKITKRGQNVTFRCDPISEHNRLYWYRQTLGQGPEFLTYFQNEAQLEKSRLLSDRFSAERPKGSFSTLEIQRTEQGDSAMYLCASSLYSANTGELFFGEGSRLTVL.

The rearrangement links TRBV28 to TRBJ2-7; 10 nucleotides match TRBD1. The CDR3 totals 16 residues. V was pared by 6 bases and J by 2 bases, with 10 bases of the junction left unmatched. The V gene's germline CDR1 is MDHEN and CDR2 SYDVKM. The chain's CDR3 is CASSPPIGTGAYEQYF. CDR3 nucleotides: TGTGCCAGCAGCCCCCCAATCGGGACAGGGGCCTACGAGCAGTACTTC.

This chain uses TRBV14 with TRBJ2-2; perhaps TRBD2 as D (5 bases). Trimming took 1 base from V and 4 from J, leaving 10 bases between them. CDR3 size: 15 residues. Germline values: CDR1 SGHDN, CDR2 FVKESK. As DNA, the CDR3 is TGTGCCAGCAGCCAAGGGGGAGTAGTCACCGGGGAGCTGTTTTTT. Amino acid sequence: CASSQGGVVTGELFF.

The chain carries TRBV11-2 and TRBJ2-1, with TRBD1 matching over 8 bases. V dropped 5 bases and J dropped 3; count of bases not matched to a gene: 9. The CDR3 spans 16 residues. Germline CDR1 reads SGHAT; CDR2 reads FQNNGV. CDR3 bases: TGTGCCAGCAGCCCGCCTAAACAGGGGGTCTACAATGAGCAGTTCTTC. Protein product: CASSPPKQGVYNEQFF.

A single count supports this clone. The chain has TRBV9 and TRBJ2-2; TRBD2 agrees at 7 bases. This CDR3 comprises 16 residues. Per germline, CDR1 SGDLS and CDR2 YYNGEE. J gave up 5 bases and V 2 bases, and 9 bases lay outside the gene matches. The CDR3 bases are TGTGCCAGCAGCGTTAGGGCGGGAGAGCGAACCGGGGAGCTGTTTTTT. Translated, it gives CASSVRAGERTGELFF.

The genes are TRBV5-6 and TRBJ2-7, with D perhaps given as TRBD1 or TRBD2 (6 bases each). This CDR3 is built from 19 residues. Germline V gene sequence: CDR1 SGHDT, CDR2 YYEEEE. The V end was cut by 1 base, the J end by 0 bases, with 23 bases between. The CDR3 reads CASSLMSRGSGSSSYEQYF. CDR3 bases: TGTGCCAGCAGCTTGATGAGCAGGGGAAGCGGGTCAAGCTCCTACGAGCAGTACTTC. The whole variable domain, remainder taken from reference TRBV5-6 and TRBJ2-7, is DAGVTQSPTHLIKTRGQQVTLRCSPKSGHDTVSWYQQALGQGPQFIFQYYEEEERQRGNFPDRFSGHQFPNYSSELNVNALLLGDSALYLCASSLMSRGSGSSSYEQYFGPGTRLTVT.

The gene calls are TRBV5-4 and TRBJ2-3; 8 positions agree with TRBD2. Trimming at V came to 2 bases and at J to 3 bases, leaving 5 bases not matched to a gene. Germline V gene sequence: CDR1 SGHNT, CDR2 YYREEE (reference sequence). The CDR3 is 15 residues long. The CDR3 coding sequence is TGTGCCAGCAGCTTAGCGGGAGCGGGAACAGATACGCAGTATTTT. This codes for CASSLAGAGTDTQYF.